The clone carrying this T cell receptor beta chain appeared many times. The source of the sample is a study of T cells in Graves' hyperthyroidism and ophthalmopathy. Amplified TCR beta CDR3 regions derived from RNA transcripts. Initially, a first-round RT-PCR of the TCR CDR3 employed the HTBI primer set. MiXCR, run by TCRdb on the multiplex PCR reads, gives a single entry per CDR3 protein. The table shows 350,000 to 500,000 distinct CDR3 sequences, with around 15% occurring only once. The CDR3 has 13 residues. From germline, CDR1 is SNHLY and CDR2 FYNNEI. Trimming pared 6 bases from V and 4 bases from J, leaving 9 bases between.

This chain joins TRBV2 and TRBJ1-4; D perhaps matches TRBD1 (6 bases). The source material was blood. The TCR sequence derives from a woman aged 18-29 years with Graves' hyperthyroidism. The CDR3 here is CASRDRSNEKLFF. CDR3 nucleotides: TGTGCCAGCAGGGACAGAAGTAATGAAAAACTGTTTTTT.